The 23 T cell receptor beta chains in this list originate from one sample, sequenced in a study of blood T cell repertoires in COVID-19. The method was immunoSEQ multiplex PCR; TCRdb's version includes in-frame clones alone and lacks a portion of them. This sample has some 210,000 clones; 80% to 95% occur once, and the top ten carry around 0.84%. Sequenced sample: peripheral blood. These TCRs come from a man aged 55-75 years with COVID-19, enrolled during active disease.

The chain links TRBV6-5 to TRBJ1-3; no reliable D call. Germline V gene sequence: CDR1 MNHEY, CDR2 SVGAGI. V lost 4 bases and J 0 bases, leaving 10 bases between the germline ends. The CDR3 covers 15 residues. The CDR3 loop is CASSFSFYSGNTIYF. The CDR3 nucleotides read TGTGCCAGCAGTTTCAGTTTTTACTCTGGAAACACCATATATTTT.

CDR3 sequence reads: CASSVGSVRTDTQYF. In DNA form, the CDR3 reads TGTGCCAGCAGCGTAGGGTCAGTTCGCACAGATACGCAGTATTTT. The rearrangement links TRBV9 to TRBJ2-3; D remains unclear. Germline-derived CDR1 and CDR2 are SGDLS and YYNGEE. CDR3 size: 15 residues. V dropped 0 bases and J dropped 1 base, with 9 bases sitting between them.

This chain links TRBV19 with TRBJ2-7; TRBD1 matches 9 bases. There are 13 residues in the CDR3. The V gene's germline CDR1 is LNHDA and CDR2 SQIVND (reference sequence). The V and J ends lost 10 bases and 8 bases, in that order; junction bases with no gene match: 12. CDR3 bases: TGTGCCACCATGGACAGGGGCCCCGCAAAGCAGTACTTC. Protein: CATMDRGPAKQYF.

This chain joins TRBV28 and TRBJ1-3; D is perhaps TRBD1 (5 bases). Germline CDR1 MDHEN, CDR2 SYDVKM. This CDR3 is 16 amino acids long. Deletions cut 6 bases from V and 0 bases from J, with 15 bases between. CDR3 DNA sequence: TGTGCCAGCAGCCCAGGAGGGGAGTTCTCTGGAAACACCATATATTTT. It specifies CASSPGGEFSGNTIYF.

The chain couples TRBV4-1 to TRBJ1-2; 9 bases are shared with TRBD1. Germline V gene lookup returns CDR1 MGHRA and CDR2 YSYEKL. V trimming: 6 bases; J trimming: 3 bases; junction bases outside the gene matches: 2. This CDR3 contains 13 residues. CDR3 in DNA: TGCGCCAGCAGGGGACAGGGAGACTATGGCTACACCTTC. This translates into CASRGQGDYGYTF.

This chain uses TRBV4-1 with TRBJ2-2; D call uncertain. Germline V lookup: CDR1 MGHRA, CDR2 YSYEKL. V was clipped by 1 base and J by 0 bases, with 15 bases between them. The CDR3 contains 18 residues. DNA for the CDR3: TGCGCCAGCAGCCAAGGCCCGGCACCTAGACCGAACACCGGGGAGCTGTTTTTT. This translates into CASSQGPAPRPNTGELFF.

The CDR3 nucleotides read TGTGCCAGCTCCGCCATGGGACAGTTAAACACCTTC. Encoded protein: CASSAMGQLNTF. V and J are TRBV3-1 (or the pseudogene TRBV3-2) and TRBJ1-2; 7 nucleotides line up with TRBD1. The CDR3 sequence is 12 residues long. J was trimmed by 12 bases and V by 8 bases; bases with no gene match: 12. CDR1 and CDR2 (germline): LGHDT, YNNKEL (reference sequence).

This rearrangement joins TRBV5-1 to TRBJ2-1, with a weak D call TRBD1 (7 bases). Germline CDR1 SGHRS, CDR2 YFSETQ. This CDR3 has 13 amino acids. Trimming pared 4 bases from V and 7 bases from J, leaving 12 bases between. As DNA, the CDR3 is TGCGCCAGCAGCGCGGGACAGATTAATGAGCAGTTCTTC. Its protein product is CASSAGQINEQFF. Supplemented by reference TRBV5-1 and TRBJ2-1, the full variable domain reads KAGVTQTPRYLIKTRGQQVTLSCSPISGHRSVSWYQQTPGQGLQFLFEYFSETQRNKGNFPGRFSGRQFSNSRSEMNVSTLELGDSALYLCASSAGQINEQFFGPGTRLTVL.

The chain couples TRBV9 to TRBJ2-7; 8 nucleotides match TRBD1. This CDR3 has 17 residues. Losses at the gene ends were 0 bases for V and 2 bases for J; bases not matched to a gene: 10. The germline CDR1 and CDR2 sequences are SGDLS and YYNGEE. This chain's CDR3 is CASSVATGQVAPYEQYF. The DNA of the CDR3 is TGTGCCAGCAGCGTAGCTACGGGACAGGTTGCCCCCTACGAGCAGTACTTC.

This chain connects TRBV2 to TRBJ1-3; D perhaps matches TRBD1 (6 bases). Germline loops: CDR1 SNHLY, CDR2 FYNNEI. Trimming shortened V by 2 bases and J by 2 bases, and 7 bases separated the two germline ends. The CDR3 covers 14 residues. In DNA form, the CDR3 reads TGTGCCAGCAGTGAAAGGACAGCTGGAAACACCATATATTTT. Amino acid sequence: CASSERTAGNTIYF.

This chain uses TRBV9 with TRBJ2-2; D is unclear. The CDR3 runs 15 residues. The germline gives CDR1 SGDLS, CDR2 YYNGEE. V lost 3 bases and J lost 0, with 9 bases in between. This chain's CDR3 is CASSASAANTGELFF. The CDR3 DNA sequence: TGTGCCAGCAGCGCGTCCGCAGCGAACACCGGGGAGCTGTTTTTT.

The gene calls are TRBV18 and TRBJ2-2, with D unclear. Trimming left V 3 bases short and J 5 bases short, with 4 bases between. CDR1 and CDR2 from the germline V gene are KGHSH and LQKENI. The CDR3 is made up of 12 amino acids. The CDR3 region has the DNA TGTGCCAGCTCACCGTATACCGGGGAGCTGTTTTTT. Protein: CASSPYTGELFF.

The gene calls are TRBV11-2 and TRBJ2-1, with 11 bases lining up with TRBD2. The CDR3 spans 16 residues. V trimming: 5 bases; J trimming: 4 bases; junction bases outside the gene matches: 7. The germline V gene has CDR1 SGHAT and CDR2 FQNNGV. CDR3 residues: CASSQRRLAGYNEQFF. As DNA, the CDR3 is TGTGCCAGCAGCCAAAGGAGACTAGCGGGGTACAATGAGCAGTTCTTC.

This chain joins TRBV28 and TRBJ2-1; TRBD1 aligns across 11 bases. Trimming took 4 bases from V and 0 from J; bases not matched to a gene: 5. The germline V gene encodes CDR1 MDHEN and CDR2 SYDVKM. The CDR3 has 17 amino acids. CDR3: CASSSTGTGGSYNEQFF. The CDR3 coding sequence is TGTGCCAGCAGTTCCACCGGGACAGGGGGCTCCTACAATGAGCAGTTCTTC.

CDR3 loop: CATSDTTSGDYNEQFF. CDR3 sequence (DNA): TGTGCCACCAGTGACACGACTAGCGGAGACTACAATGAGCAGTTCTTC. The rearrangement joins TRBV24-1 to TRBJ2-1, with 9 bases aligning to TRBD2. V trimming: 4 bases; J trimming: 3 bases; junction bases outside the gene matches: 6. The CDR3 is 16 residues long. CDR1 and CDR2 (germline): KGHDR, SFDVKD.

J is TRBJ1-5 and V is TRBV20-1; D is undetermined. Germline V gene data show CDR1 as DFQATT and CDR2 as SNEGSKA (reference sequence). Trimming cost V 3 bases and J 4 bases, with 4 bases left between them. This CDR3 is 11 amino acids long. CDR3 sequence reads: CSASRNQPQHF. For the CDR3, the DNA is TGCAGTGCTAGCCGTAATCAGCCCCAGCATTTT.

This chain uses TRBV18 with TRBJ2-3; possibly TRBD1 for D (6 bases). CDR1 and CDR2 (germline): KGHSH, LQKENI. The CDR3 runs 15 residues. The V and J ends lost 6 bases and 2 bases respectively, with 15 bases between them. CDR3 region: CASSRGQLDTDTQYF. The CDR3 coding sequence is TGTGCCAGCTCCCGAGGACAGTTGGACACAGATACGCAGTATTTT.

The V gene is TRBV27, the J gene TRBJ1-4; 7 bases agree with TRBD1. Per germline, CDR1 MNHEY and CDR2 SMNVEV (reference sequence). The CDR3 totals 15 residues. Trimming at V came to 3 bases and at J to 7 bases, leaving 8 bases not matched to a gene. CDR3 nucleotide sequence: TGTGCCAGCAGTTTTAGGGGGCTTTTTACTGAAAAACTGTTTTTT. This encodes CASSFRGLFTEKLFF.

The gene calls are TRBV4-1 and TRBJ1-4; 7 bases are a match to TRBD1. This CDR3 region has 15 residues. Germline-derived CDR1 and CDR2 are MGHRA and YSYEKL. V trimming: 3 bases; J trimming: 4 bases; junction bases outside the gene matches: 5. In nucleotides, the CDR3 is TGCGCCAGCAGCCACCCGGGACAGAATAATGAAAAACTGTTTTTT. Its translation is CASSHPGQNNEKLFF.

V and J are TRBV6-5 and TRBJ1-4, with 8 bases fitting TRBD1. V shed 4 bases, J shed 6 bases, and the junction held 4 bases outside the gene matches. CDR3 size: 14 residues. Germline V gene data show CDR1 as MNHEY and CDR2 as SVGAGI. The CDR3 coding sequence is TGTGCCAGCAGTTGGGACAGGACGTATGAAAAACTGTTTTTT. This codes for CASSWDRTYEKLFF.

The chain couples TRBV7-9 to TRBJ1-2; 7 bases are shared with TRBD1. The CDR3 sequence is 14 residues long. CDR1 is SEHNR and CDR2 is FQNEAQ in the germline V gene (reference sequence). V shed 3 bases and J 4 bases; nucleotides not matched to a gene: 5. The CDR3 DNA reads TGTGCCAGCAGCTTCTCGGGACAGAGCTATGGCTACACCTTC. Amino acids: CASSFSGQSYGYTF.

The gene calls are TRBV6-1 and TRBJ2-7; tentatively, D is TRBD1 (5 bases). The CDR3 contains 13 residues. CDR1 and CDR2 (germline): MNHNS, SASEGT. V was trimmed by 1 base and J by 4 bases, leaving 8 bases between them. The CDR3 spells CASSEGGTYEQYF. Here the CDR3 DNA reads TGTGCCAGCAGTGAAGGGGGCACTTACGAGCAGTACTTC.

The chain carries TRBV6-5 and TRBJ1-2; D uncertain. The germline V gene has CDR1 MNHEY and CDR2 SVGAGI. V shed 9 bases and J shed 3 bases, with 17 bases lying between them. The CDR3 sequence is 14 residues long. The CDR3 DNA reads TGTGCCAGTACTCCGGGTCCCGGGGACTATGGCTACACCTTC. Amino acids: CASTPGPGDYGYTF.